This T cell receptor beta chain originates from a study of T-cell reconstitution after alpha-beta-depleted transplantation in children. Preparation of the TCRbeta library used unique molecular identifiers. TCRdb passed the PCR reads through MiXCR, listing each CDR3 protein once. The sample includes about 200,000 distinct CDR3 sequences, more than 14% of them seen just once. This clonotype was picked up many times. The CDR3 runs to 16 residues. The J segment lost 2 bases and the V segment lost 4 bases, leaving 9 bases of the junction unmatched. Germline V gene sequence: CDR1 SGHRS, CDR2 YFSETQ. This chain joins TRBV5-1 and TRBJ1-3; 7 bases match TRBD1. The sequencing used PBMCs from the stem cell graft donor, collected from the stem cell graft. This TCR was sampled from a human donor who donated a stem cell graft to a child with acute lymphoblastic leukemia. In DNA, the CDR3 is TGCGCCAGCAGCCCATCTCCGACAGGGACTGGAAACACCATATATTTT. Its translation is CASSPSPTGTGNTIYF. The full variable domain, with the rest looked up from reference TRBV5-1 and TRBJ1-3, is KAGVTQTPRYLIKTRGQQVTLSCSPISGHRSVSWYQQTPGQGLQFLFEYFSETQRNKGNFPGRFSGRQFSNSRSEMNVSTLELGDSALYLCASSPSPTGTGNTIYFGEGSWLTVV.